The table lists the clone carrying this TCR beta chain with a count of one. PCR used 60 Vbeta primers and 13 Jbeta primers. Here immunoSEQ multiplex PCR was the method, and the copy in TCRdb shows in-frame clones only, minus some. This sample carries more than 140,000 clones, roughly 73% of them seen once, and the ten largest clones take 3% to 3.5%. The CDR3 sequence is 15 residues long. The trim removed 8 bases at V and 6 bases at J, leaving 11 bases unmatched. The germline CDR1 and CDR2 sequences are SGHAT and FQNNGV. The data originate from a study of cytomegalovirus exposure and HLA in healthy donors.

The chain couples TRBV11-2 to TRBJ2-3; 10 nucleotides align to TRBD1. This clonotype was obtained from a man aged 35-49 years in good health and CMV-seronegative. The specimen was PBMCs. CDR3: CASSFTGTGDDTQYF. The CDR3 region has the DNA TGTGCCAGCTCCTTTACTGGGACAGGGGATGATACGCAGTATTTT.